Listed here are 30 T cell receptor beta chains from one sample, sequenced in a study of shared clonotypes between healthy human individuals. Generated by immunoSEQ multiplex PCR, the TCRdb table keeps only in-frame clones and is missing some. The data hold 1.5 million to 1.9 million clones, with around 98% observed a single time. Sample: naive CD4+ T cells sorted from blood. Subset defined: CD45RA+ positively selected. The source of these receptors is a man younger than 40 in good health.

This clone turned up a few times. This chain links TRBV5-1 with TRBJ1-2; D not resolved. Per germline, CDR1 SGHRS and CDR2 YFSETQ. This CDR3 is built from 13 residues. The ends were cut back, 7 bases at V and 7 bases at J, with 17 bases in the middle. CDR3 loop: CASGSEGFAGYTF. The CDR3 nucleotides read TGCGCCAGCGGGTCGGAGGGCTTCGCTGGCTACACCTTC.

The chain's CDR3 is CATTQGRRNTEAFF. In nucleotides, the CDR3 is TGTGCCACCACCCAAGGGAGAAGGAACACTGAAGCTTTCTTT. This chain uses TRBV19 with TRBJ1-1, with D unresolved. Trimming pared 10 bases from V and 1 base from J, leaving 16 bases between. Germline values: CDR1 LNHDA, CDR2 SQIVND (reference sequence). CDR3 length: 14 residues.

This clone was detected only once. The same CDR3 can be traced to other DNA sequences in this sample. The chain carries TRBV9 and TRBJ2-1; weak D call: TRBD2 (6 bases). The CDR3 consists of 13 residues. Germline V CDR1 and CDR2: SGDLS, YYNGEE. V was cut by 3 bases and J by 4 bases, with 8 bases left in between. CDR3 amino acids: CASSAGTYNEQFF. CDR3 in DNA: TGTGCCAGCAGCGCGGGGACTTACAATGAGCAGTTCTTC.

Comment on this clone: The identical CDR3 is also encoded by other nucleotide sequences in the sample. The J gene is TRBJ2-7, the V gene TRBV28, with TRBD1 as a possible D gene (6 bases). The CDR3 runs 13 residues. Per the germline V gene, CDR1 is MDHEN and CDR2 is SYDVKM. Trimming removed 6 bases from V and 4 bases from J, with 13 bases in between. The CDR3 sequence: CASSFTGRYEQYF. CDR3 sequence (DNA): TGTGCCAGCAGCTTTACAGGGCGGTACGAGCAGTACTTC.

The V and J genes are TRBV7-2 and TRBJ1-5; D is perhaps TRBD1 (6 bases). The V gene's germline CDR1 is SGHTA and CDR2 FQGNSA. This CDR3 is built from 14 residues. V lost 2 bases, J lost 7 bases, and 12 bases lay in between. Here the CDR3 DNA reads TGTGCCAGCAGCTTAAGGGGGGGAGAGCAGCCCCAGCATTTT. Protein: CASSLRGGEQPQHF.

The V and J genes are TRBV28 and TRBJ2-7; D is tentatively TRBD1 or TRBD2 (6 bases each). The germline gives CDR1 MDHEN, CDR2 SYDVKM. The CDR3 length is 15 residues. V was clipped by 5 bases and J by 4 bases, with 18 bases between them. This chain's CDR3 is CASSDGGRKVYEQYF. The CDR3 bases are TGTGCCAGCAGTGACGGGGGCAGGAAGGTTTACGAGCAGTACTTC.

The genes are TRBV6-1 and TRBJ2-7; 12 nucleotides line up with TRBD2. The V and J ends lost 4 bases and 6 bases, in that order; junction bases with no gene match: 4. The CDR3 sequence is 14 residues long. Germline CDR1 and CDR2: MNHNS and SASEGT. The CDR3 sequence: CASSATSGSREQYF. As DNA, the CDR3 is TGTGCCAGCAGTGCGACTAGCGGGAGTCGCGAGCAGTACTTC.

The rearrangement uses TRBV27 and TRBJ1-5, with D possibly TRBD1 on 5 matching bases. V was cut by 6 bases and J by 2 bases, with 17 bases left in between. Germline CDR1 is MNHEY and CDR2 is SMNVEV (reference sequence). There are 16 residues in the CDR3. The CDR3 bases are TGTGCCAGCAGGCCAGCGGCGGGGGTTGGCAATCAGCCCCAGCATTTT. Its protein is CASRPAAGVGNQPQHF.

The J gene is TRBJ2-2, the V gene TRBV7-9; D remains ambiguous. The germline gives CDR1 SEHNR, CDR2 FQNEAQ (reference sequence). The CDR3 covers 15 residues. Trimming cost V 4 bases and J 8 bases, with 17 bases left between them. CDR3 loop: CASSSLRGNKGELFF. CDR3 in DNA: TGTGCCAGCAGCTCACTTCGAGGAAATAAGGGGGAGCTGTTTTTT.

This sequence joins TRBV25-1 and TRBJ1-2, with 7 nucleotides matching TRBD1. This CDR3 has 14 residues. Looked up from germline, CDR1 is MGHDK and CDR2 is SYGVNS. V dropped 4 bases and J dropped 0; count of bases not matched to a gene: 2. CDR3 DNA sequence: TGTGCCAGCAGTGGGACAGGAGCTAACTATGGCTACACCTTC. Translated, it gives CASSGTGANYGYTF.

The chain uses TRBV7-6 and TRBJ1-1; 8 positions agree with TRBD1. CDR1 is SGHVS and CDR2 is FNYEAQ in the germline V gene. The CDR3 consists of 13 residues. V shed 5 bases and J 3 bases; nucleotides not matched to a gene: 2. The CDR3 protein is CASSKTGDTEAFF. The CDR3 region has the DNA TGTGCCAGCAGCAAGACAGGGGACACTGAAGCTTTCTTT. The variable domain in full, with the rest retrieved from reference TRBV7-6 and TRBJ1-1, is GAGVSQSPRYKVTKRGQDVALRCDPISGHVSLYWYRQALGQGPEFLTYFNYEAQQDKSGLPNDRFSAERPEGSISTLTIQRTEQRDSAMYRCASSKTGDTEAFFGQGTRLTVV.

The CDR3 coding sequence is TGTGCCAGCAAGACTAGCGGGAGTAGCTACGAGCAGTACTTC. Translated, it gives CASKTSGSSYEQYF. The gene calls are TRBV5-6 and TRBJ2-7; TRBD2 agrees at 12 bases. The length of the CDR3 is 14 residues. The V segment lost 6 bases and the J segment 3 bases; nucleotides outside the gene matches: 4. Germline V gene sequence: CDR1 SGHDT, CDR2 YYEEEE.

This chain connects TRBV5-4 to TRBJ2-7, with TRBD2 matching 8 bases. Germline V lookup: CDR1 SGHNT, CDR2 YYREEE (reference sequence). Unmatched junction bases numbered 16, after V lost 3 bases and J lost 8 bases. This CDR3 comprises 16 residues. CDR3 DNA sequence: TGTGCCAGCAGCTCAAAGCGGGAGCAGCCCCCGAGGCAGCAGTACTTC. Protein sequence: CASSSKREQPPRQQYF.

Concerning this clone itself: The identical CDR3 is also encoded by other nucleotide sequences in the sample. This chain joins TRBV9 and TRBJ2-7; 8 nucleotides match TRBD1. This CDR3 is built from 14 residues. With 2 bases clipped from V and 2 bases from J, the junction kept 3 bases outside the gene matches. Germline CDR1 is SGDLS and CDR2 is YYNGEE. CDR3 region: CASSVGTGPYEQYF. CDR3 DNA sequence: TGTGCCAGCAGCGTCGGGACAGGACCCTACGAGCAGTACTTC. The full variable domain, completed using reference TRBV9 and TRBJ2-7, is DSGVTQTPKHLITATGQRVTLRCSPRSGDLSVYWYQQSLDQGLQFLIQYYNGEERAKGNILERFSAQQFPDLHSELNLSSLELGDSALYFCASSVGTGPYEQYFGPGTRLTVT.

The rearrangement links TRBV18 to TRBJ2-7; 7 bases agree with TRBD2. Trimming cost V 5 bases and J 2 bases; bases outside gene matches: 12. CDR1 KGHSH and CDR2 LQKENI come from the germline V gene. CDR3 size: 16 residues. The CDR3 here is CASSERAGSSAYEQYF. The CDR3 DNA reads TGTGCCAGCTCAGAACGAGCGGGAAGCTCCGCCTACGAGCAGTACTTC.

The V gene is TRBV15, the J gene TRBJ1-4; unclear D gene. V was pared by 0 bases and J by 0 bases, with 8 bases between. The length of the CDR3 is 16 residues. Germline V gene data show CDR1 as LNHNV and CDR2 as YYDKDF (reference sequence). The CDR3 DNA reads TGTGCCACCAGCAGAGACCGATTATCAACTAATGAAAAACTGTTTTTT. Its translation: CATSRDRLSTNEKLFF.

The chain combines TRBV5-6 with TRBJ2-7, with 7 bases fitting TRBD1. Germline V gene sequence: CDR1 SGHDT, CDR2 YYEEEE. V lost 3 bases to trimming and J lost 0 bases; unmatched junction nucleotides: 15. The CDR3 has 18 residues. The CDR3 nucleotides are TGTGCCAGCAGCTCTTCCGGTACAGGGGCCTCGAGCTCCTACGAGCAGTACTTC. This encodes CASSSSGTGASSSYEQYF.

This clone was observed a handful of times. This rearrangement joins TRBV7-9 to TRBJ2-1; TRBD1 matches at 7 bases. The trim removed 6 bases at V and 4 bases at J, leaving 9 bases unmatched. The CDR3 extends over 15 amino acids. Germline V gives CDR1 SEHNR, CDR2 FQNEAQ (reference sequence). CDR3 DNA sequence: TGTGCCAGCAGGAGAGCCGGGACAGTGTACAATGAGCAGTTCTTC. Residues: CASRRAGTVYNEQFF.

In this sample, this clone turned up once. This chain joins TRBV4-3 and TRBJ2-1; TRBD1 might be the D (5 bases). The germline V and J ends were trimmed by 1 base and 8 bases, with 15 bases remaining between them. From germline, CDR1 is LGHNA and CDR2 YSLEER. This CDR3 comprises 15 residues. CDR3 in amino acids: CASSQGPNRRDEQFF. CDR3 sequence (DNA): TGCGCCAGCAGCCAAGGACCGAACCGCAGGGATGAGCAGTTCTTC.

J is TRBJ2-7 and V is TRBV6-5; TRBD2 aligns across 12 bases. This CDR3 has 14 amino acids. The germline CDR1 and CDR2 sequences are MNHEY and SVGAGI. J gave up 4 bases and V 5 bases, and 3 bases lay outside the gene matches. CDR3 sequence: CASSTTSGSYEQYF. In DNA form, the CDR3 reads TGTGCCAGCAGTACGACTAGCGGGAGTTACGAGCAGTACTTC.

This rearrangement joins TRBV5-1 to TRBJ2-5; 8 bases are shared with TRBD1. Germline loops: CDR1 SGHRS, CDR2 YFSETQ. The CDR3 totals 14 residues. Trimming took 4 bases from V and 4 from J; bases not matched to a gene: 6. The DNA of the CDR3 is TGCGCCAGCAGCGGGACCACAGGGGGAGAGACCCAGTACTTC. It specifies CASSGTTGGETQYF. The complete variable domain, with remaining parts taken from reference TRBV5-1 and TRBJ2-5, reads KAGVTQTPRYLIKTRGQQVTLSCSPISGHRSVSWYQQTPGQGLQFLFEYFSETQRNKGNFPGRFSGRQFSNSRSEMNVSTLELGDSALYLCASSGTTGGETQYFGPGTRLLVL.

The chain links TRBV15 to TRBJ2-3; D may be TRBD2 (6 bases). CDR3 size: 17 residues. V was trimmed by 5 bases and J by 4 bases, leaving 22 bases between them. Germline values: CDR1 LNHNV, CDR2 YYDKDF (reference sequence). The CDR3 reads CATSPLGAGSLPDTQYF. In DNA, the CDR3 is TGTGCCACCAGCCCTCTCGGGGCGGGATCCCTCCCAGATACGCAGTATTTT.

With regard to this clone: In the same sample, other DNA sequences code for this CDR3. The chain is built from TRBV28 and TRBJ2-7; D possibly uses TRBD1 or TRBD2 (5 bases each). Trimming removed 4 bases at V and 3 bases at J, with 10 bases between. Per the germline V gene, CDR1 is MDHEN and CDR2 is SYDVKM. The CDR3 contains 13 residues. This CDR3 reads CASSSGTVYEQYF. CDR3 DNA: TGTGCCAGCAGTTCTGGGACGGTCTACGAGCAGTACTTC. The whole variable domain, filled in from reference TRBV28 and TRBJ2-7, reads DVKVTQSSRYLVKRTGEKVFLECVQDMDHENMFWYRQDPGLGLRLIYFSYDVKMKEKGDIPEGYSVSREKKERFSLILESASTNQTSMYLCASSSGTVYEQYFGPGTRLTVT.

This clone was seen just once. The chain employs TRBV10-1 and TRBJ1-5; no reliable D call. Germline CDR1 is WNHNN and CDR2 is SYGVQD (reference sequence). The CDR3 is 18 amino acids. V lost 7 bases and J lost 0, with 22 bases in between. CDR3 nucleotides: TGCGCCAGCATAACGGCCGGTACGGCAAAGTGTAGCAATCAGCCCCAGCATTTT. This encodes CASITAGTAKCSNQPQHF.

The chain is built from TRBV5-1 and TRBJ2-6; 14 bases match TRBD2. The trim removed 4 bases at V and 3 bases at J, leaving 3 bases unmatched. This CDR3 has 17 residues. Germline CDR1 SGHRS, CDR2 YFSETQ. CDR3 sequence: CASSLTSGRGGANVLTF. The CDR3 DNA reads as TGCGCCAGCAGCCTGACTAGCGGGAGGGGTGGGGCCAACGTCCTGACTTTC.

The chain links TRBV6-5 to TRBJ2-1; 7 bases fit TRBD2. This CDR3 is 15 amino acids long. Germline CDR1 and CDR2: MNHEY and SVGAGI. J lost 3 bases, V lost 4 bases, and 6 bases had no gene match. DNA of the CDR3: TGTGCCAGCAGTTCCACTAGCGCGATCTACAATGAGCAGTTCTTC. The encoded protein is CASSSTSAIYNEQFF.

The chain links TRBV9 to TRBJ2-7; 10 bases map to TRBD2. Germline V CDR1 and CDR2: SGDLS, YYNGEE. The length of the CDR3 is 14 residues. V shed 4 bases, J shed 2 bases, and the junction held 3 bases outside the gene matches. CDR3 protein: CASSRAGGTYEQYF. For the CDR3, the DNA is TGTGCCAGCAGCAGAGCGGGAGGGACCTACGAGCAGTACTTC.

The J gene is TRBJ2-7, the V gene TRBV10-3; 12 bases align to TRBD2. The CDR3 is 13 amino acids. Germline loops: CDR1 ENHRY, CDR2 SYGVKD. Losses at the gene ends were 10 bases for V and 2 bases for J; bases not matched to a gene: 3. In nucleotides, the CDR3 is TGTGCCACCGGACTAGCGGGAACCTACGAGCAGTACTTC. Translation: CATGLAGTYEQYF.

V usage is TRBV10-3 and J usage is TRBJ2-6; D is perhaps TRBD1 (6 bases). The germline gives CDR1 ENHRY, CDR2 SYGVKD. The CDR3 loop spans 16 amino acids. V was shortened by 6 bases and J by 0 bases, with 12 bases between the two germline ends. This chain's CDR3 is CAIRRDTSSGANVLTF. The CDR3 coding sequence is TGTGCCATCAGACGGGACACCAGCTCTGGGGCCAACGTCCTGACTTTC.

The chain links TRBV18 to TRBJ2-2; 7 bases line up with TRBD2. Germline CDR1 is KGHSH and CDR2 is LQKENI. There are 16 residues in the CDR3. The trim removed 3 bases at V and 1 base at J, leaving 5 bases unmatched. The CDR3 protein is CASSPPGLLNTGELFF. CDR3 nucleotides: TGTGCCAGCTCACCCCCGGGACTATTGAACACCGGGGAGCTGTTTTTT. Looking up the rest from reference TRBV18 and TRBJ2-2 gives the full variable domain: NAGVMQNPRHLVRRRGQEARLRCSPMKGHSHVYWYRQLPEEGLKFMVYLQKENIIDESGMPKERFSAEFPKEGPSILRIQQVVRGDSAAYFCASSPPGLLNTGELFFGEGSRLTVL.